This TCR beta chain comes out of a study of blood T cell repertoires in COVID-19. Study information: The study drew acute and convalescent COVID-19 samples from the United States, Italy and Spain. PBMCs, B-cell-depleted T cells, or T cells were the source of the cDNA or gDNA that made up the material.

Only in-frame clones appear in the TCRdb table, and some are missing; sequencing was by immunoSEQ multiplex PCR. The sample contains approximately 62,000 clones, just under 90% of which appear only once. The sequencing input was peripheral blood. This sequence was found in a human donor with active COVID-19. The donor label of this sample is uncertain.

CDR3: CASSEGGLAGSEQYF. Here the CDR3 DNA reads TGTGCCAGCAGTGAGGGTGGGCTAGCGGGAAGCGAGCAGTACTTC. The chain uses TRBV2 and TRBJ2-7; TRBD2 agrees at 9 bases. Trimming removed 3 bases from V and 6 bases from J; junction bases left unmatched: 9. The germline V gene has CDR1 SNHLY and CDR2 FYNNEI. This CDR3 has 15 amino acids.